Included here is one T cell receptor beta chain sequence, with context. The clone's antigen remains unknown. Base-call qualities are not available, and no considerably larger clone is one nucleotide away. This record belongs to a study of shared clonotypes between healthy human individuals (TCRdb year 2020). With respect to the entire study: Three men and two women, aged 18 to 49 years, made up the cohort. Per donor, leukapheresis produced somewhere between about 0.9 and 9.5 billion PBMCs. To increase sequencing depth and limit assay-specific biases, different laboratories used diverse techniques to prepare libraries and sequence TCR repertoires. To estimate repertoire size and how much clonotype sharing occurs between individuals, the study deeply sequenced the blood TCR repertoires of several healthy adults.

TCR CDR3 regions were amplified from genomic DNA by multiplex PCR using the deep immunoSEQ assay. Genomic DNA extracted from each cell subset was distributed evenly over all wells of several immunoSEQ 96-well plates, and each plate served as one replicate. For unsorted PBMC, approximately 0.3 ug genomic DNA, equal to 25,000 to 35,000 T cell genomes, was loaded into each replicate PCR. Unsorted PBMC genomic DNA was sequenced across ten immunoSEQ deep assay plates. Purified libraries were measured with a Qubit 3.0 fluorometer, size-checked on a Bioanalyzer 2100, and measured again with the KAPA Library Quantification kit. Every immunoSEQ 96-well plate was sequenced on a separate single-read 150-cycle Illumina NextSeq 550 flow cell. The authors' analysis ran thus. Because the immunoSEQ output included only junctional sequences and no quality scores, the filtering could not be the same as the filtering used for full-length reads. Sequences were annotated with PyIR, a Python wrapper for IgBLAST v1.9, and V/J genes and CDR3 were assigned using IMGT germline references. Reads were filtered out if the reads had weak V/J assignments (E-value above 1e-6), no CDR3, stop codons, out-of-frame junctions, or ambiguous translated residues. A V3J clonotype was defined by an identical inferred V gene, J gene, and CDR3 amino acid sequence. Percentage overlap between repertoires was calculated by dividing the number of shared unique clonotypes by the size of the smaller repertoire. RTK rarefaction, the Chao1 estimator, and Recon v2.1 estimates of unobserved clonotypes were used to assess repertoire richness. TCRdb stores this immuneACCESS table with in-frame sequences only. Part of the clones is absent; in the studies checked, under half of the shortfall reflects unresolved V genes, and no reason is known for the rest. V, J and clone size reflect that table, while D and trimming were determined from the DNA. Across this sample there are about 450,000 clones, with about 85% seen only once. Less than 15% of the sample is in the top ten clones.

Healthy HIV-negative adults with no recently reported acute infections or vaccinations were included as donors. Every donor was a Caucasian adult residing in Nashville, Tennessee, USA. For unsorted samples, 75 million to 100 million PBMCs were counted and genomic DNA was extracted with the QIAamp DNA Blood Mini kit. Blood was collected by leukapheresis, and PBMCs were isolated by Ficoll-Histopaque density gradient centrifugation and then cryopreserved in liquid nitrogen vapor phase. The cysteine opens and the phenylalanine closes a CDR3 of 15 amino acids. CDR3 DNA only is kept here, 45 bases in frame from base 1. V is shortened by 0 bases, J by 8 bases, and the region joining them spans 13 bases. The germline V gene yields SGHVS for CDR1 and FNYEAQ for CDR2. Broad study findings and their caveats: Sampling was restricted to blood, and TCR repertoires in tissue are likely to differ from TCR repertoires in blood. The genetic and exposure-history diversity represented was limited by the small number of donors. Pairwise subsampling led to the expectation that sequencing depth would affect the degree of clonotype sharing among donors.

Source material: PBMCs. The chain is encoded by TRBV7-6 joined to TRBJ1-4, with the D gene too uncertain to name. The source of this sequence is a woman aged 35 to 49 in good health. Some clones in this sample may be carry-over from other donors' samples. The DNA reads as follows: TGTGCCAGCAGCTTAGCGCCGGGGAGGACCGAAAAACTGTTTTTT. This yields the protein CASSLAPGRTEKLFF.